This T cell receptor beta chain was documented in a study of T cell changes during pregnancy in multiple sclerosis. The assay was immunoSEQ multiplex PCR, and TCRdb's table has in-frame clones only and misses some. The sample records approximately 30,000 clones, 75% to 90% being singletons. The material was CD8+ T cells from peripheral blood mononuclear cells, obtained in the second trimester of pregnancy. This sequence originates from a female donor with multiple sclerosis, enrolled in a pregnancy study.

The CDR3 spells CASRAGENQPQHF. The CDR3 nucleotides read TGCGCCAGCCGCGCGGGGGAGAATCAGCCCCAGCATTTT. V usage is TRBV5-1 and J usage is TRBJ1-5; TRBD1 is a possible D gene (5 bases). CDR3 length: 13 amino acids. The V gene's germline CDR1 is SGHRS and CDR2 YFSETQ. Trimming shortened V by 7 bases and J by 4 bases, and 12 bases separated the two germline ends.